This passage covers 21 T cell receptor beta chains from one sample sequenced in a study of T cell responses to AZD1222 COVID-19 vaccine (dated by TCRdb to about 2021). Libraries were made using the immunoSEQ multiplex PCR assay. TCRdb obtained this table from immuneACCESS and retained in-frame rearrangements with V and J assigned. These tables miss some clones; where compared with another copy, unresolved V genes account for less than half of the shortfall, and the remainder is unexplained. The sample table records roughly 130,000 clones; around 94% of these occur just once. The biggest ten clones account for over 6.5% of the sample. This sample's time point label indicates: baseline before first vaccination. This sample comprised peripheral blood, obtained on day 0 of AZD1222 vaccination. Every receptor here comes from an adult in good health.

This clone was observed a single time. The chain joins TRBV27 to TRBJ2-4, with D uncertain. CDR3 length equals 17 residues. CDR1 MNHEY and CDR2 SMNVEV come from the germline V gene (reference sequence). The germline V and J ends were trimmed by 5 bases and 0 bases, with 17 bases remaining between them. The CDR3, as DNA: TGTGCCAGCAGTACTTCCGGAGCGCCAATAGCCAAAAACATTCAGTACTTC. Protein product: CASSTSGAPIAKNIQYF.

The chain uses TRBV9 and TRBJ1-5, with no clear D. The CDR3 is 15 residues long. V lost 0 bases to trimming and J lost 5 bases, with 12 bases between them. The V gene's germline CDR1 is SGDLS and CDR2 YYNGEE. CDR3 nucleotide sequence: TGTGCCAGCAGCGTAGGCTTCAGTTCCTATCAGCCCCAGCATTTT. Its protein product is CASSVGFSSYQPQHF.

This chain joins TRBV3-1 (or the pseudogene TRBV3-2) and TRBJ2-1; 7 bases map to TRBD2. This CDR3 region has 16 residues. The V gene's germline CDR1 is LGHDT and CDR2 YNNKEL (reference sequence). The V gene end was trimmed by 1 base and the J gene end by 6 bases; junction bases not matched to a gene: 9. The CDR3 is CASSQAMAGVGNEQFF. In DNA form, the CDR3 reads TGTGCCAGCAGCCAAGCAATGGCGGGAGTGGGCAATGAGCAGTTCTTC.

The chain employs TRBV6-5 and TRBJ1-1; 8 nucleotides match TRBD1. The CDR3 runs 13 residues. V gave up 6 bases and J gave up 5 bases; unmatched junction bases: 5. The germline CDR1 and CDR2 sequences are MNHEY and SVGAGI. The chain's CDR3 is CASSLGQGTEAFF. CDR3 in DNA: TGTGCCAGCAGCCTCGGACAGGGAACTGAAGCTTTCTTT.

The chain carries TRBV7-2 and TRBJ1-3; D is possibly TRBD1 (5 bases). Germline-derived CDR1 and CDR2 are SGHTA and FQGNSA. This CDR3 is built from 15 residues. Trimming shortened V by 1 base and J by 0 bases, and 7 bases separated the two germline ends. In nucleotides, the CDR3 is TGTGCCAGCAGCTTAGGGGGGGGCTCTGGAAACACCATATATTTT. This gives the protein CASSLGGGSGNTIYF.

The V and J genes are TRBV19 and TRBJ1-5; the D is unclear. The CDR3 is made up of 15 amino acids. V lost 3 bases and J 0 bases, leaving 9 bases between the germline ends. Germline CDR1 reads LNHDA; CDR2 reads SQIVND (reference sequence). CDR3 in amino acids: CASSILVYSNQPQHF. Here the CDR3 DNA reads TGTGCCAGTAGTATTCTGGTTTATAGCAATCAGCCCCAGCATTTT.

The chain has TRBV5-1 and TRBJ2-1; 7 bases match TRBD2. There are 14 residues in the CDR3. V lost 3 bases, J lost 6 bases, and 6 bases stayed unmatched. Germline V gene data show CDR1 as SGHRS and CDR2 as YFSETQ. The CDR3 bases are TGCGCCAGCAGCTACCAGACTAGCAGCAATGAGCAGTTCTTC. Its protein is CASSYQTSSNEQFF.

The chain links TRBV4-1 to TRBJ1-5; D is ambiguous. Germline-derived CDR1 and CDR2 are MGHRA and YSYEKL. This CDR3 contains 16 residues. V lost 1 base and J 3 bases, leaving 13 bases between the germline ends. CDR3 nucleotide sequence: TGCGCCAGCAGCCAAGTTCCTCCCCTTATCAATCAGCCCCAGCATTTT. It yields the protein CASSQVPPLINQPQHF.

This clone has only one observation. The chain employs TRBV6-5 and TRBJ2-7, with 11 bases fitting TRBD2. The CDR3 totals 16 residues. Per germline, CDR1 MNHEY and CDR2 SVGAGI. The V gene end was trimmed by 3 bases and the J gene end by 3 bases; junction bases not matched to a gene: 7. CDR3 nucleotides: TGTGCCAGCAGTTATTCGGGACTAGCGGTGATCTACGAGCAGTACTTC. Its translation: CASSYSGLAVIYEQYF.

V gene TRBV18 combines with J gene TRBJ2-5; TRBD2 might be the D (6 bases). Germline assignment: CDR1 KGHSH and CDR2 LQKENI. The CDR3 runs to 15 residues. Deletions cut 1 base from V and 3 bases from J, with 12 bases between. CDR3 sequence reads: CASSPRTGVKETQYF. CDR3 DNA sequence: TGTGCCAGCTCACCACGGACGGGAGTAAAAGAGACCCAGTACTTC.

The chain joins TRBV7-2 to TRBJ2-1; TRBD2 matches at 10 bases. Germline V gene sequence: CDR1 SGHTA, CDR2 FQGNSA. This CDR3 has 17 residues. J was trimmed by 2 bases and V by 3 bases; bases with no gene match: 7. This CDR3 reads CASSFNSGGLPYNEQFF. The CDR3 coding sequence is TGTGCCAGCAGCTTTAATAGCGGGGGGCTACCCTACAATGAGCAGTTCTTC.

The chain couples TRBV18 to TRBJ1-1; maybe TRBD1 (6 bases). Germline V CDR1 and CDR2: KGHSH, LQKENI. The CDR3 consists of 14 residues. Trimming stripped 3 bases from V and 2 bases from J, with 10 bases between. As DNA, the CDR3 is TGTGCCAGCTCACCGAGGACAGCAAACACTGAAGCTTTCTTT. Translation gives CASSPRTANTEAFF.

The chain carries TRBV9 and TRBJ2-1, with 13 positions matching TRBD2. CDR1 SGDLS and CDR2 YYNGEE come from the germline V gene. CDR3 length: 21 amino acids. Losses at the gene ends were 0 bases for V and 0 bases for J; bases not matched to a gene: 12. The CDR3 region is CASSVDYGRTSGSSSYNEQFF. The CDR3, as DNA: TGTGCCAGCAGCGTAGATTACGGGCGGACTAGCGGGAGCAGCTCCTACAATGAGCAGTTCTTC.

This clone was recorded once. The chain recombines TRBV28 with TRBJ1-1; TRBD1 agrees at 7 bases. Germline assignment: CDR1 MDHEN and CDR2 SYDVKM. With 5 bases clipped from V and 1 base from J, the junction kept 4 bases outside the gene matches. The CDR3 runs 14 residues. In DNA, the CDR3 is TGTGCCAGCAGTCCAGACAGGGCGAACACTGAAGCTTTCTTT. Translation gives CASSPDRANTEAFF.

In DNA, the CDR3 is TGTGCCAGCAGCCAAGTGGTCAGCAACACAGATACGCAGTATTTT. Its translation: CASSQVVSNTDTQYF. V and J are TRBV14 and TRBJ2-3; D gene ambiguous. V was trimmed by 1 base and J by 2 bases, leaving 10 bases between them. The length of the CDR3 is 15 residues. Germline V lookup: CDR1 SGHDN, CDR2 FVKESK.

This chain joins TRBV19 and TRBJ1-1, with 7 bases fitting TRBD1. This CDR3 is built from 14 residues. Losses at the gene ends were 9 bases for V and 4 bases for J; bases not matched to a gene: 11. Germline V gene sequence: CDR1 LNHDA, CDR2 SQIVND (reference sequence). Here the CDR3 reads CASSPDRWITEAFF. The CDR3 nucleotides are TGTGCCAGCTCACCGGACAGGTGGATCACTGAAGCTTTCTTT.

V usage is TRBV27 and J usage is TRBJ1-2; no clear D gene. CDR1 is MNHEY and CDR2 is SMNVEV in the germline V gene (reference sequence). Trimming removed 8 bases at V and 0 bases at J, with 10 bases between. The CDR3 sequence is 13 residues long. Here the CDR3 DNA reads TGTGCCAGCTCTAGGGCACCTAACTATGGCTACACCTTC. Translated: CASSRAPNYGYTF.

CDR3 in amino acids: CASSLYVYGYTF. The CDR3 coding sequence is TGTGCCAGCAGTTTATATGTCTATGGCTACACCTTC. This chain connects TRBV28 to TRBJ1-2; D remains ambiguous. Trimming took 1 base from V and 4 from J, leaving 4 bases between them. The CDR3 covers 12 residues. Germline-derived CDR1 and CDR2 are MDHEN and SYDVKM.

This clone has only one observation. The chain employs TRBV27 and TRBJ1-6; D is perhaps TRBD1 (5 bases). Germline V gives CDR1 MNHEY, CDR2 SMNVEV (reference sequence). V was cut by 7 bases and J by 8 bases, with 15 bases left in between. The CDR3 is 14 amino acids. CDR3 DNA sequence: TGTGCCAGCACCGGGGGAATAAAAGATTCACCCCTCCACTTT. Translating gives CASTGGIKDSPLHF.

The gene calls are TRBV5-1 and TRBJ1-1; no reliable D call. V was clipped by 0 bases and J by 0 bases, with 6 bases between them. The CDR3 is made up of 14 amino acids. The germline gives CDR1 SGHRS, CDR2 YFSETQ. The CDR3 sequence: CASSLGLLNTEAFF. The CDR3 coding sequence is TGCGCCAGCAGCTTGGGACTGTTGAACACTGAAGCTTTCTTT.

The chain has TRBV12-5 and TRBJ2-5, with TRBD2 matching over 14 bases. The CDR3 is made up of 15 amino acids. Germline values: CDR1 LGHNT, CDR2 FRNRAP. With V trimmed by 4 bases and J by 4 bases, 2 bases remained unmatched. The CDR3 DNA sequence: TGTGCTAGTGGTTCCGGACTAGCGGGAGGAGAGACCCAGTACTTC. This gives the protein CASGSGLAGGETQYF.